Below are 19 T cell receptor beta chains sequenced from a single sample in a study of cytomegalovirus exposure and HLA in healthy donors. The PCR ran on 60 Vbeta and 13 Jbeta primers. Repertoires were generated with immunoSEQ multiplex PCR, while TCRdb's copy carries only in-frame clones and drops some. The sample carries 130,000 or so clones, approximately 80% recorded once. The sample consisted of PBMCs. These receptor sequences come from a man between 40 and 49 years old in good health and CMV-seronegative.

The chain uses TRBV4-2 and TRBJ1-2; D might be TRBD1 (6 bases). Trimming shortened V by 4 bases and J by 2 bases, and 17 bases separated the two germline ends. Per the germline V gene, CDR1 is LGHNA and CDR2 is YNFKEQ. This CDR3 spans 16 amino acids. CDR3 DNA: TGTGCCAGCAGCCCCCCCGGGGGGCCAAAAAACTATGGCTACACCTTC. This gives the protein CASSPPGGPKNYGYTF.

This clone was picked up a small number of times. The chain combines TRBV28 with TRBJ1-1, with D maybe TRBD1 (6 bases). CDR3 length: 15 amino acids. Germline V gene lookup returns CDR1 MDHEN and CDR2 SYDVKM. V was pared by 4 bases and J by 4 bases, with 16 bases between. CDR3 in amino acids: CASSSPQGRGTEAFF. CDR3 sequence (DNA): TGTGCCAGCAGTTCCCCACAGGGTCGAGGCACTGAAGCTTTCTTT.

This chain joins TRBV5-1 and TRBJ1-1; possible D gene TRBD1, 6 bases. Trimming took off 0 bases at V and 6 bases at J, with 15 bases between the two ends. Germline V gene sequence: CDR1 SGHRS, CDR2 YFSETQ. The CDR3 totals 15 residues. CDR3 nucleotide sequence: TGCGCCAGCAGCTTGGATACCACAGGGTCGGCTGAAGCTTTCTTT. Residues: CASSLDTTGSAEAFF.

This sequence joins TRBV5-5 and TRBJ2-7; TRBD2 aligns across 10 bases. V dropped 4 bases and J dropped 7; count of bases not matched to a gene: 5. CDR3 length equals 13 residues. Germline lookup yields CDR1 SGHKS and CDR2 YYEKEE (reference sequence). In nucleotides, the CDR3 is TGTGCCAGCAGCGGTAGCGGGAGGCTGGAGCAGTACTTC. Protein sequence: CASSGSGRLEQYF.

V gene TRBV5-1 combines with J gene TRBJ2-7; possible D gene TRBD2, 6 bases. Trimming took off 0 bases at V and 3 bases at J, with 16 bases between the two ends. Germline CDR1 SGHRS, CDR2 YFSETQ. There are 16 residues in the CDR3. CDR3 nucleotides: TGCGCCAGCAGCTTGGTTCCGGTGCACGGGGGCTACGAGCAGTACTTC. This gives the protein CASSLVPVHGGYEQYF.

CDR3 in DNA: TGTGCCAGTAGTATATCTGAGCGCACAGATACGCAGTATTTT. It translates to CASSISERTDTQYF. The chain recombines TRBV19 with TRBJ2-3, with unresolved D. V was trimmed by 2 bases and J by 1 base, leaving 7 bases between them. CDR3 size: 14 residues. Germline V CDR1 and CDR2: LNHDA, SQIVND (reference sequence).

The CDR3 loop is CASGDGTLNTEAFF. The CDR3 coding sequence is TGCGCCAGTGGAGATGGTACCTTGAACACTGAAGCTTTCTTT. The rearrangement links TRBV4-3 to TRBJ1-1; D unresolved. Germline V CDR1 and CDR2: LGHNA, YSLEER. The CDR3 is 14 amino acids. Trimming left V 9 bases short and J 0 bases short, with 14 bases between.

As DNA, the CDR3 is TGTGCCAGCAGCTTCGGACTAGCGGCGGTCGAGCAGACCCAGTACTTC. Protein sequence: CASSFGLAAVEQTQYF. The chain has TRBV5-4 and TRBJ2-5, with TRBD2 matching 10 bases. Per the germline V gene, CDR1 is SGHNT and CDR2 is YYREEE (reference sequence). After removal of 2 bases from V and 6 bases from J, the junction contained 10 bases not matched to a gene. This CDR3 spans 16 amino acids. Looking up the rest from reference TRBV5-4 and TRBJ2-5 gives the full variable domain: ETGVTQSPTHLIKTRGQQVTLRCSSQSGHNTVSWYQQALGQGPQFIFQYYREEENGRGNFPPRFSGLQFPNYSSELNVNALELDDSALYLCASSFGLAAVEQTQYFGPGTRLLVL.

The chain carries TRBV5-1 and TRBJ2-2; D might be TRBD2 (6 bases). Trimming stripped 3 bases from V and 0 bases from J, with 12 bases between. This CDR3 spans 16 amino acids. In germline, CDR1 is SGHRS, CDR2 YFSETQ. In DNA form, the CDR3 reads TGCGCCAGCAGCTCCGCGGAGGGCCCGAACACCGGGGAGCTGTTTTTT. Its protein product is CASSSAEGPNTGELFF. Looking up the rest from reference TRBV5-1 and TRBJ2-2 gives the full variable domain: KAGVTQTPRYLIKTRGQQVTLSCSPISGHRSVSWYQQTPGQGLQFLFEYFSETQRNKGNFPGRFSGRQFSNSRSEMNVSTLELGDSALYLCASSSAEGPNTGELFFGEGSRLTVL.

The chain couples TRBV11-2 to TRBJ2-7, with 11 bases matching TRBD2. The CDR3 is 16 residues long. Losses at the gene ends were 5 bases for V and 6 bases for J; bases not matched to a gene: 12. CDR1 is SGHAT, CDR2 FQNNGV, per germline. CDR3: CASSPATSGIRIEQYF. The CDR3 DNA reads TGTGCCAGCAGCCCCGCGACTAGCGGGATTCGGATCGAGCAGTACTTC.

The chain recombines TRBV7-7 with TRBJ2-1, with TRBD1 as a possible D gene (6 bases). Trimming took off 4 bases at V and 4 bases at J, with 8 bases between the two ends. The CDR3 has 13 residues. The germline gives CDR1 SSHAT, CDR2 FNYEAQ (reference sequence). CDR3 amino acids: CASSSGQYNEQFF. DNA of the CDR3: TGTGCCAGCAGCTCGGGACAATACAATGAGCAGTTCTTC.

The chain recombines TRBV6-5 with TRBJ2-1, with 11 bases aligning to TRBD2. The CDR3 has 15 amino acids. Losses at the gene ends were 1 base for V and 10 bases for J; bases not matched to a gene: 6. Germline loops: CDR1 MNHEY, CDR2 SVGAGI. This chain's CDR3 is CASSYYSSGGLEQFF. The CDR3 nucleotides read TGTGCCAGCAGTTACTACTCTAGCGGGGGGCTAGAGCAGTTCTTC.

The gene calls are TRBV9 and TRBJ2-7; 8 nucleotides align to TRBD2. This CDR3 has 15 amino acids. V lost 3 bases to trimming and J lost 3 bases; unmatched junction nucleotides: 8. Germline CDR1 reads SGDLS; CDR2 reads YYNGEE. The chain's CDR3 is CASSGTSGGGYEQYF. The CDR3 nucleotides are TGTGCCAGCAGCGGCACTAGCGGAGGAGGCTACGAGCAGTACTTC.

V usage is TRBV5-6 and J usage is TRBJ2-4, with D possibly being TRBD1 (6 bases). V dropped 4 bases and J dropped 0 bases, with 11 bases sitting between them. CDR1 SGHDT and CDR2 YYEEEE come from the germline V gene. The CDR3 covers 15 residues. DNA of the CDR3: TGTGCCAGCAGCCGGACAGACCTAGCCAAAAACATTCAGTACTTC. Amino acid sequence: CASSRTDLAKNIQYF.

The chain employs TRBV28 and TRBJ1-5, with D unresolved. Germline loops: CDR1 MDHEN, CDR2 SYDVKM. Trimming cost V 3 bases and J 5 bases, with 11 bases left between them. This CDR3 is 14 amino acids long. The CDR3 is CASSLAGSDQPQHF. CDR3 DNA: TGTGCCAGCAGTTTGGCAGGATCGGATCAGCCCCAGCATTTT.

As concerns this clone: A junction end diverges from the germline sequence, so it may reflect a read error. The chain couples TRBV6-5 to TRBJ2-6; TRBD1 might be the D (5 bases). Germline V gene sequence: CDR1 MNHEY, CDR2 SVGAGI. The CDR3 is made up of 15 amino acids. Here the CDR3 reads CASSIRGSGANGLTF. The CDR3 bases are TGTGCCAGCAGTATTCGCGGCTCTGGGGCCAACGGCCTGACTTTC.

This clone was counted once. The CDR3 bases are TGTGCCAGCAGTTTTATCAGGGGAAGTCCCTCCTACGAGCAGTACTTC. Its translation is CASSFIRGSPSYEQYF. The V call is TRBV28, the J call TRBJ2-7, with a possible D match to TRBD1 (6 bases). The V end was cut by 3 bases, the J end by 0 bases, with 15 bases between. There are 16 residues in the CDR3. CDR1 is MDHEN and CDR2 is SYDVKM in the germline V gene.

The gene calls are TRBV29-1 and TRBJ2-3; D gene unclear. Germline V gene data show CDR1 as SQVTM and CDR2 as ANQGSEA. The CDR3 has 13 amino acids. V lost 4 bases and J lost 0, with 8 bases in between. The CDR3 nucleotides read TGCAGCGTTGTCGTGACTAGCACAGATACGCAGTATTTT. This codes for CSVVVTSTDTQYF.

V is TRBV6-1 and J is TRBJ1-1, with D unclear. The germline V gene has CDR1 MNHNS and CDR2 SASEGT. This CDR3 region has 12 residues. V was pared by 2 bases and J by 11 bases, with 12 bases between. The CDR3 loop is CASSERGLTAFF. The CDR3 DNA reads TGTGCCAGCAGTGAACGAGGCCTCACCGCTTTCTTT.